These 27 T cell receptor beta chains share one sample of origin, sequenced in a study of cytomegalovirus exposure and HLA in healthy donors. PCR amplification relied on 60 Vbeta primers (plus 13 Jbeta primers). Assay used: immunoSEQ multiplex PCR; TCRdb lists only in-frame clones, some missing. The top ten clones hold about 0.8% of a sample with about 170,000 clones, approximately 80% of them seen once. Sequencing was performed on PBMCs. The source is a female donor in good health and CMV-seronegative.

V gene TRBV19 combines with J gene TRBJ2-4, with D possibly being TRBD1 (6 bases). There are 14 residues in the CDR3. The V end lost 4 bases, the J end lost 6 bases, and 13 bases lay between the germline ends. Per the germline V gene, CDR1 is LNHDA and CDR2 is SQIVND (reference sequence). The CDR3 DNA is TGTGCCAGTAGTACGAGGTTAGGGGGAAACATTCAGTACTTC. It yields the protein CASSTRLGGNIQYF.

The chain recombines TRBV10-1 with TRBJ1-5; maybe TRBD1 (5 bases). The V end was cut by 8 bases, the J end by 3 bases, with 11 bases between. This CDR3 is 13 amino acids long. The germline V gene encodes CDR1 WNHNN and CDR2 SYGVQD (reference sequence). CDR3 sequence reads: CASVGVFNQPQHF. For the CDR3, the DNA is TGCGCCAGCGTAGGGGTTTTCAATCAGCCCCAGCATTTT.

The chain combines TRBV9 with TRBJ2-1; TRBD1 aligns across 9 bases. Germline V CDR1 and CDR2: SGDLS, YYNGEE. CDR3 length: 16 amino acids. J gave up 5 bases and V 0 bases, and 6 bases lay outside the gene matches. CDR3 residues: CASSVGSGQGHNEQFF. Here the CDR3 DNA reads TGTGCCAGCAGCGTAGGATCGGGACAGGGCCACAATGAGCAGTTCTTC.

V and J are TRBV11-3 and TRBJ2-3; 8 bases line up with TRBD1. The CDR3 has 15 amino acids. The germline V gene has CDR1 SGHNT and CDR2 YENEEA. V lost 5 bases to trimming and J lost 0 bases; unmatched junction nucleotides: 4. In DNA, the CDR3 is TGTGCCAGCAGCCCAAGGGACAGGAGCACAGATACGCAGTATTTT. It codes for CASSPRDRSTDTQYF.

The chain recombines TRBV19 with TRBJ2-7; tentatively, D is TRBD1 (6 bases). Trimming removed 6 bases from V and 5 bases from J, with 20 bases in between. This CDR3 is 15 amino acids long. Germline CDR1 reads LNHDA; CDR2 reads SQIVND (reference sequence). The CDR3 bases are TGTGCCAGTAGAACTCCCGGGCAGGGGAACAACGAGCAGTACTTC. Translating it yields CASRTPGQGNNEQYF. The full variable domain, rest sourced from reference TRBV19 and TRBJ2-7, is DGGITQSPKYLFRKEGQNVTLSCEQNLNHDAMYWYRQDPGQGLRLIYYSQIVNDFQKGDIAEGYSVSREKKESFPLTVTSAQKNPTAFYLCASRTPGQGNNEQYFGPGTRLTVT.

The rearrangement uses TRBV25-1 and TRBJ2-7; D unresolved. The length of the CDR3 is 12 residues. Germline CDR1 is MGHDK and CDR2 is SYGVNS. V lost 6 bases and J lost 3, with 9 bases in between. The CDR3 reads CASSDSIYEQYF. CDR3 DNA sequence: TGTGCCAGCAGCGACTCCATCTACGAGCAGTACTTC.

The chain couples TRBV7-3 to TRBJ1-1, with D unclear. The CDR3 is made up of 14 amino acids. CDR1 and CDR2 (germline): SGHTA, FQGTGA. Trimming left V 5 bases short and J 6 bases short, with 16 bases between. Here the CDR3 reads CASSLRLGYAEAFF. CDR3 DNA sequence: TGTGCCAGCAGCCTACGCCTCGGGTATGCTGAAGCTTTCTTT.

The count of this clone is one. V gene TRBV28 combines with J gene TRBJ2-5; D call uncertain. Per germline, CDR1 MDHEN and CDR2 SYDVKM. The germline V and J ends were trimmed by 4 bases and 2 bases, with 26 bases remaining between them. The CDR3 covers 19 residues. The CDR3 spells CASSYVILGRHQTQETQYF. The CDR3 DNA sequence: TGTGCCAGCAGTTACGTAATCCTGGGCAGACACCAAACACAAGAGACCCAGTACTTC.

The rearrangement uses TRBV5-1 and TRBJ2-3, with TRBD2 matching over 10 bases. The trim removed 0 bases at V and 5 bases at J, leaving 6 bases unmatched. This CDR3 comprises 16 residues. The germline CDR1 and CDR2 sequences are SGHRS and YFSETQ. Here the CDR3 reads CASSLVAGGRGDTQYF. Written as DNA, the CDR3 is TGCGCCAGCAGCTTGGTAGCGGGGGGCCGGGGAGATACGCAGTATTTT.

The chain uses TRBV5-1 and TRBJ1-2; 9 bases fit TRBD1. This CDR3 region has 14 residues. Germline lookup yields CDR1 SGHRS and CDR2 YFSETQ. V trimming: 4 bases; J trimming: 8 bases; junction bases outside the gene matches: 9. CDR3 region: CASSTPGQGGGYTF. CDR3 in DNA: TGCGCCAGCAGCACACCGGGACAGGGAGGGGGCTACACCTTC.

This chain links TRBV7-2 with TRBJ2-3; 7 bases line up with TRBD2. Germline assignment: CDR1 SGHTA and CDR2 FQGNSA. Trimming at V came to 7 bases and at J to 7 bases, leaving 11 bases not matched to a gene. The CDR3 has 14 residues. The DNA for the CDR3 is TGTGCCAGCACCCCCGGCGGGAGTAGGAATACGCAGTATTTT. Its translation is CASTPGGSRNTQYF.

This rearrangement joins TRBV5-1 to TRBJ2-1; perhaps TRBD1 as D (5 bases). This CDR3 spans 15 amino acids. Germline V lookup: CDR1 SGHRS, CDR2 YFSETQ. Trimming took off 0 bases at V and 8 bases at J, with 15 bases between the two ends. The CDR3 here is CASSLAGKTSDEQFF. CDR3 nucleotides: TGCGCCAGCAGCTTGGCAGGGAAGACCTCCGATGAGCAGTTCTTC.

This rearrangement joins TRBV12-5 to TRBJ2-7; TRBD1 agrees at 8 bases. CDR1 and CDR2 (germline): LGHNT, FRNRAP. V lost 8 bases to trimming and J lost 2 bases; unmatched junction nucleotides: 5. This CDR3 region has 13 residues. In DNA form, the CDR3 reads TGTGCTAGTCCAACAGGGGGTCCCTACGAGCAGTACTTC. Translation gives CASPTGGPYEQYF.

The genes are TRBV27 and TRBJ2-5; D might be TRBD1 (6 bases). In germline, CDR1 is MNHEY, CDR2 SMNVEV (reference sequence). The ends were cut back, 5 bases at V and 3 bases at J, with 16 bases in the middle. The CDR3 runs to 15 residues. The CDR3: CASSLQGRGEETQYF. The CDR3 nucleotides read TGTGCCAGCAGTCTCCAGGGCAGGGGCGAAGAGACCCAGTACTTC.

The CDR3 DNA reads TGTGCCAGCACACTACGGACTAGCGGGGCCTACGAGCAGTACTTC. Amino acid sequence: CASTLRTSGAYEQYF. This chain links TRBV2 with TRBJ2-5, with TRBD2 matching 12 bases. The end of the DNA fits TRBJ2-7 better, so the J call may be wrong. CDR3 length equals 15 residues. Germline CDR1 is SNHLY and CDR2 is FYNNEI.

The chain is built from TRBV5-1 and TRBJ2-5; D might be TRBD1 (6 bases). Germline V gene sequence: CDR1 SGHRS, CDR2 YFSETQ. The CDR3 covers 16 residues. V lost 0 bases and J 1 base, leaving 13 bases between the germline ends. CDR3 in DNA: TGCGCCAGCAGCTTGGCCACCTACAGGGTCCAAGAGACCCAGTACTTC. This translates into CASSLATYRVQETQYF.

The chain combines TRBV5-1 with TRBJ2-1, with a tentative D call TRBD1 (6 bases). The length of the CDR3 is 13 residues. Trimming stripped 7 bases from V and 3 bases from J, with 11 bases between. CDR1 SGHRS and CDR2 YFSETQ come from the germline V gene. For the CDR3, the DNA is TGCGCCAGCCAACTAGGGGGCTACAATGAGCAGTTCTTC. Translation: CASQLGGYNEQFF.

This clone appeared a single time. This chain uses TRBV5-1 with TRBJ1-1, with TRBD1 matching 12 bases. Unmatched junction bases numbered 5, after V lost 0 bases and J lost 5 bases. CDR1 and CDR2 (germline): SGHRS, YFSETQ. The CDR3 has 16 amino acids. CDR3: CASSLVGTGGKTEAFF. The CDR3 nucleotides read TGCGCCAGCAGCTTGGTGGGGACAGGGGGCAAAACTGAAGCTTTCTTT.

The J gene is TRBJ2-5, the V gene TRBV10-3; 8 nucleotides line up with TRBD1. The CDR3 has 14 amino acids. V trimming: 8 bases; J trimming: 5 bases; junction bases outside the gene matches: 10. Germline CDR1 ENHRY, CDR2 SYGVKD. CDR3 coding DNA: TGTGCCATCGGGGGGACAGGCCTTAAGGAGACCCAGTACTTC. It encodes CAIGGTGLKETQYF.

The J gene is TRBJ2-7, the V gene TRBV7-2, with a possible D match to TRBD1 (5 bases). From germline, CDR1 is SGHTA and CDR2 FQGNSA. Trimming took off 5 bases at V and 1 base at J, with 15 bases between the two ends. The CDR3 consists of 15 residues. In DNA form, the CDR3 reads TGTGCCAGCAGCGTTTTATATGGGGCGTCCTACGAGCAGTACTTC. Translation gives CASSVLYGASYEQYF.

The chain has TRBV6-5 and TRBJ2-1, with 8 bases aligning to TRBD2. Germline V CDR1 and CDR2: MNHEY, SVGAGI. This CDR3 comprises 12 residues. V lost 6 bases and J lost 7; bases outside the gene matches: 2. CDR3 in amino acids: CASRREGNEQFF. CDR3 coding DNA: TGTGCCAGCAGACGGGAGGGGAATGAGCAGTTCTTC.

J is TRBJ1-2 and V is TRBV5-8; no firm D call. The V end lost 4 bases, the J end lost 5 bases, and 9 bases lay between the germline ends. This CDR3 contains 12 residues. The V gene's germline CDR1 is SGHTS and CDR2 YDEGEE. In DNA form, the CDR3 reads TGTGCCAGCAGCCCCCCCCCATATGGCTACACCTTC. Translation: CASSPPPYGYTF.

The sample holds a few counts of this clone. The chain is built from TRBV6-1 and TRBJ2-1; 10 bases match TRBD1. V trimming: 5 bases; J trimming: 4 bases; junction bases outside the gene matches: 5. CDR3 length: 15 residues. CDR1 is MNHNS and CDR2 is SASEGT in the germline V gene. CDR3 sequence: CASSPRDRGYNEQFF. The CDR3 coding sequence is TGTGCCAGCAGTCCCCGGGACAGGGGATACAATGAGCAGTTCTTC.

The J gene is TRBJ1-2, the V gene TRBV5-1, with D possibly matching TRBD1 (6 bases). This CDR3 has 16 residues. Trimming shortened V by 0 bases and J by 4 bases, and 16 bases separated the two germline ends. The germline V gene has CDR1 SGHRS and CDR2 YFSETQ. CDR3 sequence reads: CASSLAGQGTFYGYTF. CDR3 sequence (DNA): TGCGCCAGCAGCTTGGCCGGGCAGGGGACCTTCTATGGCTACACCTTC.

The rearrangement uses TRBV30 and TRBJ2-2, with a tentative D call TRBD2 (5 bases). The germline gives CDR1 GTSNPN, CDR2 SVGIG (reference sequence). The CDR3 sequence is 18 residues long. The V and J ends lost 3 bases and 4 bases respectively, with 24 bases between them. The CDR3 DNA sequence: TGTGCCTGGAGCTCTCCTCGGAAGGCTAGCCACATCACCGGGGAGCTGTTTTTT. It yields the protein CAWSSPRKASHITGELFF.

This chain joins TRBV28 and TRBJ2-1; D perhaps matches TRBD2 (6 bases). V shed 2 bases and J shed 7 bases, with 21 bases lying between them. From germline, CDR1 is MDHEN and CDR2 SYDVKM. CDR3 length: 17 residues. CDR3 DNA: TGTGCCAGCAGTTTAACCGGGCGGGGCCCCCTTATTAATGAGCAGTTCTTC. Its translation is CASSLTGRGPLINEQFF. Together with reference TRBV28 and TRBJ2-1, the CDR3 gives the full variable domain: DVKVTQSSRYLVKRTGEKVFLECVQDMDHENMFWYRQDPGLGLRLIYFSYDVKMKEKGDIPEGYSVSREKKERFSLILESASTNQTSMYLCASSLTGRGPLINEQFFGPGTRLTVL.

The rearrangement joins TRBV29-1 to TRBJ1-2; the D gene is possibly TRBD1 (5 bases). Germline V gene sequence: CDR1 SQVTM, CDR2 ANQGSEA. The CDR3 consists of 11 residues. V lost 2 bases to trimming and J lost 5 bases, with 6 bases between them. CDR3: CSVEQGYGYTF. CDR3 nucleotides: TGCAGCGTTGAACAGGGATATGGCTACACCTTC.